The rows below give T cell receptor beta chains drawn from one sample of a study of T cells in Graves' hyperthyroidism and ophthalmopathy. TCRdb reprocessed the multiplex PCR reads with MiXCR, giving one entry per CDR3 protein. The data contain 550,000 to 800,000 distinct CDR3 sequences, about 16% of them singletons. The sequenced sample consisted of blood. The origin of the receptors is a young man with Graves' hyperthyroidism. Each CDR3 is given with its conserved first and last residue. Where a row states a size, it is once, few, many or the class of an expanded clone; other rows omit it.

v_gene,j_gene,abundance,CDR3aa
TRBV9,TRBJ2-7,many,CASSPKAGAYSYEQYF
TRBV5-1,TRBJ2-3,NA,CASSRGTSGISTDTQYF
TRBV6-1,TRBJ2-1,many,CASISPRTGGGNEQFF
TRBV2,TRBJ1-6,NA,CASSPDRPDNSPLHF
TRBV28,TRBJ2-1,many,CASRTSYNEQFF
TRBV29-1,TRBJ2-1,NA,CSVLSGSHEQFF
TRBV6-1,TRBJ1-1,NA,CASSVVRGTEAFF
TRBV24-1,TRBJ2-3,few,CATSDLAGGPTDTQYF
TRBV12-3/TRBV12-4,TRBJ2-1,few,CASSLGWGSSYNEQFF
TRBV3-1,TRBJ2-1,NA,CASSQAGGGGQFF
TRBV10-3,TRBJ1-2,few,CATFGQTPLAGGYTF
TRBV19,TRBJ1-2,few,CASSIKKSGTGVNYGYTF
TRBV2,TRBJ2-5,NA,CASSGRGRAWETQYF
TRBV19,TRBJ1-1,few,CASSIPQGEGTEAFF
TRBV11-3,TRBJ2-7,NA,CASRMGHSYEQYF
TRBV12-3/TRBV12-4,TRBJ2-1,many,CASSHSGGAYNEQFF
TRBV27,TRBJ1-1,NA,CASSPTYRGRTNTEAFF
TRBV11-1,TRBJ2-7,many,CASSLLGTSASYEQYF
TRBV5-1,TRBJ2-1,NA,CASSLGPPGGANEQFF
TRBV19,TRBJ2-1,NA,CASRRVGVYNEQFF
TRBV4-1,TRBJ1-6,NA,CASSQVGNSPLHF
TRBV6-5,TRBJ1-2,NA,CASSYPGTGSYGYTF
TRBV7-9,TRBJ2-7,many,CASSLWTGGHEQYF
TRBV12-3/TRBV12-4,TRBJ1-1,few,CASSFSGGAHTEAFF
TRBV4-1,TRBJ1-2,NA,CASSHADRNYGYTF
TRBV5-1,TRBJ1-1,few,CASSLEGTTKDFF
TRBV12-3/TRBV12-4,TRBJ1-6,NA,CASRTAINSPLHF
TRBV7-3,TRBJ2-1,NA,CASSLNTYNEQFF
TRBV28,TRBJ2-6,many,CASSPEGSGANVLTF
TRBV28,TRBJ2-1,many,CASRRGLSSYNEQFF
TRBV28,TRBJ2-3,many,CASSPHIAGADTQYF
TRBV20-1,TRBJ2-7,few,CSATGTALRVQYF
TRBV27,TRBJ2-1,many,CASSPSGRAEAEFF
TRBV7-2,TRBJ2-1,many,CASSLGVAGAYNEQFF
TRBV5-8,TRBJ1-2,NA,CASSFRGSSYGYTF
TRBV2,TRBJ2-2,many,CASSYGQTLLNTGELFF
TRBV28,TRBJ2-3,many,CASSLPGDTDTQYF
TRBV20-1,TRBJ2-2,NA,CSAHGTQNTGELFF
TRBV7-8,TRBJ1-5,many,CASSLAGGQPQHF
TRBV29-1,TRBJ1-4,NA,CSVLGPTNEKLFF
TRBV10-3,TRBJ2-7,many,CAISAPRGPDSNYEQYF
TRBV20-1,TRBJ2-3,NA,CSANRGQGTGDTQYF
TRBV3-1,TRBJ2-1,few,CASSQDPPGGGEQFF
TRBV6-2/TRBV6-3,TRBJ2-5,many,CASSRRALQETQYF
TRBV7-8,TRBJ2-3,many,CASSPRGRGDTQYF
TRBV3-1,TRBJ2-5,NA,CASSPERGKGIETQYF
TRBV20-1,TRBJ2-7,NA,CSASGRALEQYF
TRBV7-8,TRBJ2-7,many,CASSYGVETYEQYF
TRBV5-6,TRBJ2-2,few,CASSSLGFDSNTGELFF
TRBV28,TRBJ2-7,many,CASSTGTGQQYF
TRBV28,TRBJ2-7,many,CASTPAGFIEQYF
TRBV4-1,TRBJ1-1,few,CASSARLNTEAFF
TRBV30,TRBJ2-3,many,CAWRLSGTDTQYF
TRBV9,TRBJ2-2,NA,CASSVGERESYTGELFF
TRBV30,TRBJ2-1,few,CAWSAGESSYNEQFF
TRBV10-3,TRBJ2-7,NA,CAISLDYTYEQYF